Below, 5 T cell receptor beta chains from the same sample are listed, as sequenced in a study of human T cells and chemical hapten exposure. TCRdb fed the RACE reads into MiXCR, producing one record per CDR3 protein. The repertoire holds approximately 110,000 distinct CDR3 sequences, with 9.2% as singletons. Time point described: patch test 2, 6 weeks after DPC sensitization. Treatment here: therapeutic diphenylcyclopropenone sensitization with weekly scalp DPC. This specimen consisted of whole blood, obtained in connection with sensitization to the hapten diphenylcyclopropenone (DPC). The receptor set was obtained from a woman between 35 and 50 years old with alopecia areata. Some clones in this sample may be carry-over from other donors' samples.

The chain uses TRBV27 and TRBJ2-3, with D unresolved. Germline V gene data show CDR1 as MNHEY and CDR2 as SMNVEV (reference sequence). The length of the CDR3 is 13 residues. Trimming took off 6 bases at V and 5 bases at J, with 12 bases between the two ends. CDR3 sequence (DNA): TGTGCCAGCAGACAGACCTCGAGAGATACGCAGTATTTT. It is translated as CASRQTSRDTQYF.

V usage is TRBV4-2 and J usage is TRBJ2-7; 8 nucleotides match TRBD2. V dropped 1 base and J dropped 0; count of bases not matched to a gene: 11. The CDR3 consists of 18 residues. CDR1 LGHNA and CDR2 YNFKEQ come from the germline V gene. CDR3 residues: CASSQGSQTSASSYEQYF. The DNA for the CDR3 is TGTGCCAGCAGCCAAGGCTCCCAGACTAGCGCGAGCTCCTACGAGCAGTACTTC.

There are a few counts of this clonotype. The chain joins TRBV4-1 to TRBJ1-5; no clear D. V was clipped by 0 bases and J by 0 bases, with 6 bases between them. The germline V gene has CDR1 MGHRA and CDR2 YSYEKL. There are 15 residues in the CDR3. The CDR3 DNA follows: TGCGCCAGCAGCCAAGAGCTACGTAGCAATCAGCCCCAGCATTTT. As protein: CASSQELRSNQPQHF.

The chain couples TRBV7-9 to TRBJ2-1, with 8 positions matching TRBD2. The CDR3 runs to 17 residues. The V and J ends lost 4 bases and 0 bases, in that order; junction bases with no gene match: 8. The germline V gene encodes CDR1 SEHNR and CDR2 FQNEAQ (reference sequence). This chain's CDR3 is CASSSRARGASYNEQFF. CDR3 in DNA: TGTGCCAGCAGCTCACGGGCGCGGGGGGCCTCCTACAATGAGCAGTTCTTC.

This clonotype was seen at least ten times. The junction departs from germline at one end; a sequencing error may be responsible. The V call is TRBV14, the J call TRBJ1-2; D is possibly TRBD1 (5 bases). This CDR3 has 13 residues. CDR1 and CDR2 from the germline V gene are SGHDN and FVKESK. Here the CDR3 DNA reads TGTGCCAGCAGCCCGTCGACAGACTATGGCTACATCTTC. Amino acid sequence: CASSPSTDYGYIF.